This is a list of T cell receptor beta chains from one sample in a study of T-cell memory formation after mild COVID-19. Each CDR3 protein gets one entry after TCRdb re-called the 5' RACE reads with MiXCR. The table lists some 100,000 distinct CDR3 sequences, roughly 10% of them singletons. Sequencing input: PBMCs or a T cell subset sorted from them (not recorded which). The receptors originated from a young man who had mild COVID-19 (a few samples of this study predate the infection). Cell type and time point are not known. Both conserved end residues are part of each CDR3. D genes are given only for firm matches. Clone size appears in some rows only: once, few, many, or a class for an expanded clone.

d_gene	j_gene	len	v_gene	abundance	CDR3nt	CDR3aa
-	TRBJ2-7	13	TRBV27	few	TGTGCCAGCAGTTTGAGGAGCCTCGGGGAGCAGTACTTC	CASSLRSLGEQYF
-	TRBJ2-1	13	TRBV4-3	few	TGCGCCAGCAGCCAAGTTTCAGGGAGTGAGCAGTTCTTC	CASSQVSGSEQFF
TRBD2	TRBJ2-3	13	TRBV7-8	-	TGTGCCAGCGTGTTAGCGGGGCTAGATACGCAGTATTTT	CASVLAGLDTQYF
TRBD1	TRBJ1-2	17	TRBV20-1	-	TGCAGTGCTAGAGACTCAGGGGGGAGTGGGACCTACTATGGCTACACCTTC	CSARDSGGSGTYYGYTF
-	TRBJ1-4	18	TRBV2	-	TGTGCCAGCTTGGGGGGCAGCGCGTCGATTGCAACTAATGAAAAACTGTTTTTT	CASLGGSASIATNEKLFF
TRBD1	TRBJ1-5	15	TRBV4-1	-	TGCGCCAGCAGCCGGACAGGGGGCGGCAATCAGCCCCAGCATTTT	CASSRTGGGNQPQHF
-	TRBJ1-2	16	TRBV6-6	few	TGTGCCAGCAGTTACTCGCCCGGCGGGGATGGGTATGGCTACACCTTC	CASSYSPGGDGYGYTF
TRBD2	TRBJ2-1	18	TRBV4-2	-	TGTGCCAGCAGCCAAGAGTGGACTAGCGGGGGGCCGTACAATGAGCAGTTCTTC	CASSQEWTSGGPYNEQFF
TRBD2	TRBJ2-1	13	TRBV29-1	many	TGCAGCGTCCCAGCGGGGGGCAAAAGTGAGCAGTTCTTC	CSVPAGGKSEQFF
-	TRBJ1-2	12	TRBV7-9	many	TGTGCCAGCACGGGGCGGAGGGGCGGCTACACCTTC	CASTGRRGGYTF
TRBD2	TRBJ2-5	15	TRBV7-9	-	TGTGCCAGCAGCTTATTCGCTAGCGGGCAAGAGACCCAGTACTTC	CASSLFASGQETQYF
TRBD1	TRBJ2-7	14	TRBV5-1	-	TGCGCCAGCAGCTTTGGTACAGGGGATTACGAGCAGTACTTC	CASSFGTGDYEQYF
TRBD1	TRBJ1-2	16	TRBV7-8	-	TGTGCCAGCAGCTCGCCACCGGACAGGGCGGGCGATGGCTACACCTTC	CASSSPPDRAGDGYTF
TRBD2	TRBJ2-3	16	TRBV4-3	few	TGCGCCAGCAGCCAAGATGGGGCGGGGGGCACAGATACGCAGTATTTT	CASSQDGAGGTDTQYF
-	TRBJ2-2	17	TRBV4-3	-	TGCGCCAGCAGCCAAGATCCGGCAGGGGCACGCGCCGGGGAGCTGTTTTTT	CASSQDPAGARAGELFF
-	TRBJ2-1	14	TRBV27	-	TGTGCCAGCAGTTTCAATGACAGGTACAATGAGCAGTTCTTC	CASSFNDRYNEQFF
TRBD2	TRBJ2-3	16	TRBV7-9	many	TGTGCCAGCAGCGACGAGACTAGCGGGAGGGGAGATACGCAGTATTTT	CASSDETSGRGDTQYF
-	TRBJ2-7	14	TRBV5-1	few	TGCGCCAGCAGCTTCACGGATATTACCTACGAGCAGTACTTC	CASSFTDITYEQYF
-	TRBJ2-2	12	TRBV6-2/TRBV6-3	-	TGTGCCAGCAGTTATTTTGGCGGGGAGCTGTTTTTT	CASSYFGGELFF
-	TRBJ2-1	16	TRBV27	-	TGTGCCAGCAGGAGCGGGGTGACAGGGGCCTACAATGAGCAGTTCTTC	CASRSGVTGAYNEQFF
TRBD2	TRBJ2-3	18	TRBV3-1	-	TGTGCCAGCAGCCAAGATCTAGCGGGGGGGCCAATCACAGATACGCAGTATTTT	CASSQDLAGGPITDTQYF
-	TRBJ2-2	13	TRBV6-2/TRBV6-3	few	TGTGCCGGTTCGGCATCGTCCACCGGGGAGCTGTTTTTT	CAGSASSTGELFF
-	TRBJ2-3	14	TRBV19	few	TGTGCCAGTAGTATGGTGGGTAGCACAGATACGCAGTATTTT	CASSMVGSTDTQYF
-	TRBJ1-1	15	TRBV27	-	TGTGCCAGCAGTCCTTGGATGTTGGGGAACACTGAAGATTTCTTT	CASSPWMLGNTEDFF
-	TRBJ2-5	13	TRBV29-1	-	TGCAGCGTTCCCGAGGGGCTATCGGAGACCCAGTACTTC	CSVPEGLSETQYF
-	TRBJ2-7	15	TRBV6-5	few	TGTGCCAGCAGTTACACCGACGAGAGCTCCTACGAGCAGTACTTC	CASSYTDESSYEQYF
-	TRBJ1-2	12	TRBV10-3	-	TGTGCCACGCTCCAGGGAGGCTATGGCTACACCTTC	CATLQGGYGYTF
TRBD1	TRBJ2-7	17	TRBV4-3	-	TGCGCCAGCAGCCAAGATGCGAGGGGGACAGGTCGATACGAGCAGTACTTC	CASSQDARGTGRYEQYF
TRBD2	TRBJ2-1	15	TRBV3-1	few	TGTGCCAGCAGGTCCATAGCGGGGGGTACGAATGAGCAGTTCTTC	CASRSIAGGTNEQFF
-	TRBJ2-5	12	TRBV5-6	-	TGTGCCAGCAGCTTTCGGACAGAGACCCAGTACTTC	CASSFRTETQYF
TRBD1	TRBJ1-1	17	TRBV7-9	few	TGTGCCAGCAGCGGAGACGAGGCAGGGGGGGTTTGGCCTGAAGCTTTCTTT	CASSGDEAGGVWPEAFF
TRBD1	TRBJ1-6	16	TRBV7-9	-	TGTGCCAGCAGGCCCCAGGGGGACTCCTATAATTCACCCCTCCACTTT	CASRPQGDSYNSPLHF
-	TRBJ2-4	14	TRBV20-1	-	TGCAGTGCTAGCCTGGGGTGGGCCAAAAACATTCAGTACTTC	CSASLGWAKNIQYF
-	TRBJ2-2	17	TRBV5-1	few	TGCGCCAGCAGCCCCCCTCGACCTAAACCGAACACCGGGGAGCTGTTTTTT	CASSPPRPKPNTGELFF
-	TRBJ2-7	15	TRBV4-1	few	TGCGCCAGCAGCCAAGAGTTTCAGGGATCCTACGAGCAGTACTTC	CASSQEFQGSYEQYF
-	TRBJ1-6	16	TRBV7-2	-	TGTGCCAGCAGACTCACAAGGGGCTCCTATAATTCACACCTCCACTTT	CASRLTRGSYNSHLHF
TRBD2	TRBJ2-1	15	TRBV5-1	few	TGCGCCAGCAGCTTCGCCGGACTAGCGGGGGGCGACCAGTTCTTC	CASSFAGLAGGDQFF
-	TRBJ2-2	14	TRBV5-4	few	TGTGCCAGCAGCTCGGACAGACACACCGGGGAGCTGTTTTTT	CASSSDRHTGELFF
-	TRBJ2-1	12	TRBV27	few	TGTGCCAGCAGGCGGGGTTGGGCTGAGCAGTTCTTC	CASRRGWAEQFF
-	TRBJ2-2	19	TRBV9	few	TGTGCCAGCAGCCCATTTAGCTATCCGGGGCTTGGAGGAGCCGGGGAGCTGTTTTTT	CASSPFSYPGLGGAGELFF
-	TRBJ2-1	12	TRBV6-2/TRBV6-3	-	TGTGCCAGCAGCCCGACTTATAATGAGCAGTTCTTC	CASSPTYNEQFF
TRBD2	TRBJ2-1	16	TRBV6-2/TRBV6-3	-	TGTGCCAGCAGTTCTCCGGGGGGGCCCACTAAGGATGAGCAGTTCTTC	CASSSPGGPTKDEQFF
-	TRBJ2-5	15	TRBV4-3	few	TGCGCCAGCAGCCAAGAGAGGGCAGGCGAGGAGACCCAGTACTTC	CASSQERAGEETQYF
-	TRBJ2-3	11	TRBV2	few	TGTGCCAGCAGTGTCTTGGATACGCAGTATTTT	CASSVLDTQYF
-	TRBJ2-5	11	TRBV12-3/TRBV12-4	-	TGTGCCAGCAGTTTTAGTGAGACCCAGTACTTC	CASSFSETQYF
-	TRBJ2-7	16	TRBV5-1	many	TGCGCCAGCAGCTTGGTTCCCTACGGCGTAGGGTACGAGCAGTACTTC	CASSLVPYGVGYEQYF